Below, 25 T cell receptor beta chains from the same sample are listed, as sequenced in a study of metastatic and nonmetastatic thyroid tumors. No treatment had been given to any patient before thyroid surgery. TCRdb reprocessed the PCR reads using MiXCR. Among tens of thousands of clones listed, roughly 12% were seen once. The specimen was blood. Receptor source: a female donor with papillary thyroid cancer or a benign thyroid nodule (not recorded which). Some clones in this sample may be carry-over from other donors' samples.

This clone was seen a few times. The genes are TRBV11-2 and TRBJ2-7; the D gene could be TRBD1 or TRBD2 (5 bases each). From germline, CDR1 is SGHAT and CDR2 FQNNGV. The CDR3 covers 18 residues. Between the trimmed V and J ends, which lost 3 bases and 2 bases, there was a span of 23 bases. DNA for the CDR3: TGTGCCAGCAGCTTGGGGCGGTCTAGAGGGATGAAACCCTACGAGCAGTACTTC. Encoded protein: CASSLGRSRGMKPYEQYF.

This clone was seen a handful of times. The chain joins TRBV6-1 to TRBJ1-2; TRBD1 aligns across 9 bases. Germline CDR1 is MNHNS and CDR2 is SASEGT. The CDR3 loop spans 15 amino acids. J lost 6 bases, V lost 6 bases, and 11 bases had no gene match. The CDR3 sequence is CASSSSGTGLNGYTF. The CDR3 coding sequence is TGTGCCAGCAGCTCATCCGGGACAGGGCTGAATGGCTACACCTTC.

In this sample, this clone turned up many times. As DNA, the CDR3 is TGCGCCAGCAGTACTCAGGGGGGGAACACTGAAGCTTTCTTT. This gives the protein CASSTQGGNTEAFF. The chain uses TRBV5-1 and TRBJ1-1; 7 bases are a match to TRBD1. CDR1 and CDR2 from the germline V gene are SGHRS and YFSETQ. V lost 5 bases and J lost 1; bases outside the gene matches: 5. The CDR3 runs to 14 residues.

This clone occurred many times. The chain combines TRBV7-3 with TRBJ2-1; D may be TRBD2 (6 bases). The CDR3 covers 15 residues. The germline V gene encodes CDR1 SGHTA and CDR2 FQGTGA. V lost 5 bases and J 4 bases, leaving 15 bases between the germline ends. CDR3 loop: CASSPHSGGYNEQFF. DNA for the CDR3: TGTGCCAGCAGCCCACATTCCGGGGGTTACAATGAGCAGTTCTTC.

This clone showed up many times. CDR3 bases: TGTGCCAGCAGTTACTCGAGGCGGTGCTCTGGAAACACCATATATTTT. It specifies CASSYSRRCSGNTIYF. This chain connects TRBV6-8 to TRBJ1-3; D gene ambiguous. The V end was cut by 0 bases, the J end by 0 bases, with 9 bases between. This CDR3 has 16 amino acids. Germline CDR1 MNHGY, CDR2 SAAAGT.

This clone was counted many times. The J gene is TRBJ1-3, the V gene TRBV30; D remains unclear. The CDR3 contains 13 residues. V lost 1 base and J lost 4, with 8 bases in between. CDR1 and CDR2 from the germline V gene are GTSNPN and SVGIG (reference sequence). In DNA, the CDR3 is TGTGCCTGGAGTGCGACGGGGGGAAACACCATATATTTT. Translation gives CAWSATGGNTIYF.

This clone was detected ten times or more. This chain joins TRBV5-1 and TRBJ2-2; 7 nucleotides align to TRBD1. V shed 4 bases and J 6 bases; nucleotides not matched to a gene: 9. This CDR3 comprises 15 residues. CDR1 and CDR2 from the germline V gene are SGHRS and YFSETQ. CDR3 bases: TGCGCCAGCAGCGAAGCAGACAGGGTGGCCGGGGAGCTGTTTTTT. Translated: CASSEADRVAGELFF.

This clone was seen a handful of times. The V gene is TRBV28, the J gene TRBJ2-7, with a weak D call TRBD1 (6 bases). The CDR3 loop spans 16 amino acids. Trimming took off 4 bases at V and 4 bases at J, with 20 bases between the two ends. CDR1 and CDR2 (germline): MDHEN, SYDVKM. The CDR3 bases are TGTGCCAGCAGTTACATACTGGGGACAACGGGGTACGAGCAGTACTTC. This codes for CASSYILGTTGYEQYF.

At least ten counts were recorded for this clone. The chain links TRBV5-1 to TRBJ2-5; D may be TRBD1 or TRBD2 (6 bases each). The CDR3 covers 15 residues. CDR1 SGHRS and CDR2 YFSETQ come from the germline V gene. Between the trimmed V and J ends, which lost 0 bases and 5 bases, there was a span of 14 bases. This chain's CDR3 is CASSLVGGPGETQYF. CDR3 DNA: TGCGCCAGCAGCTTGGTTGGGGGGCCAGGGGAGACCCAGTACTTC.

By share, this clone counts as medium-sized (0.01 to 0.1%). This rearrangement joins TRBV10-1 to TRBJ1-6; no reliable D call. This CDR3 spans 14 amino acids. The V and J ends lost 0 bases and 6 bases respectively, with 6 bases between them. Germline V gene sequence: CDR1 WNHNN, CDR2 SYGVQD (reference sequence). In DNA form, the CDR3 reads TGCGCCAGCAGTGAGTCTCGGGTTAATTCACCCCTCCACTTT. This sequence encodes CASSESRVNSPLHF.

This clone has ten or more counts. V and J are TRBV6-1 and TRBJ2-1, with TRBD2 as a possible D gene (6 bases). The CDR3 has 13 residues. V was clipped by 7 bases and J by 6 bases, with 13 bases between them. Germline V gene sequence: CDR1 MNHNS, CDR2 SASEGT. The CDR3 here is CASTLSGSNEQFF. The CDR3 region has the DNA TGTGCCAGCACCCTTAGCGGTAGCAATGAGCAGTTCTTC.

V and J are TRBV9 and TRBJ1-4, with a possible D match to TRBD1 (6 bases). CDR1 SGDLS and CDR2 YYNGEE come from the germline V gene. Deletions cut 2 bases from V and 5 bases from J, with 10 bases between. The CDR3 contains 14 residues. This CDR3 is CASSVGQPNEKLFF. In nucleotides, the CDR3 is TGTGCCAGCAGCGTCGGACAGCCAAATGAAAAACTGTTTTTT.

The chain uses TRBV19 and TRBJ1-2; D remains ambiguous. This CDR3 has 14 residues. Deletions cut 9 bases from V and 4 bases from J, with 18 bases between. Germline CDR1 and CDR2: LNHDA and SQIVND (reference sequence). The CDR3 protein is CASATVGILYGYTF. CDR3 bases: TGTGCCAGCGCTACAGTTGGAATTCTCTATGGCTACACCTTC.

This clone was counted ten times or more. The chain has TRBV29-1 and TRBJ1-2; D ambiguous. V was pared by 4 bases and J by 4 bases, with 7 bases between. In germline, CDR1 is SQVTM, CDR2 ANQGSEA. The CDR3 has 11 residues. The CDR3 DNA is TGCAGCGTTGGATATGGCTATGGCTACACCTTC. Its protein product is CSVGYGYGYTF.

This clone turned up a few times. This may be a read error, as it is one base from a much larger clone. The V and J genes are TRBV5-1 and TRBJ1-1; D uncertain. This CDR3 spans 13 amino acids. V gave up 6 bases and J gave up 0 bases, with 9 bases separating them. Germline CDR1 SGHRS, CDR2 YFSETQ. The DNA of the CDR3 is TGCGCCAGCAATGGACCGATGAACACTGAAGCTTTCTTT. Translated: CASNGPMNTEAFF.

This clone was seen many times. The J gene is TRBJ2-7, the V gene TRBV11-2; TRBD2 aligns across 9 bases. Germline CDR1 is SGHAT and CDR2 is FQNNGV. The CDR3 sequence is 15 residues long. Germline trimming cut 4 bases from V and 2 bases from J; bases unmatched to any gene: 6. CDR3 in amino acids: CASSYSGGNTYEQYF. The CDR3 DNA is TGTGCCAGCAGCTACAGCGGGGGGAACACCTACGAGCAGTACTTC.

This clone was detected ten times or more. The chain combines TRBV6-1 with TRBJ1-2, with 7 bases fitting TRBD1. Trimming took 8 bases from V and 1 from J; bases not matched to a gene: 4. The CDR3 totals 13 residues. The V gene's germline CDR1 is MNHNS and CDR2 SASEGT. Here the CDR3 DNA reads TGTGCCAGCCAGGGGGGACTTAACTATGGCTACACCTTC. Its translation is CASQGGLNYGYTF.

This clone was counted at least ten times. The V and J genes are TRBV11-2 and TRBJ1-1; D unresolved. The CDR3 loop spans 14 amino acids. Germline CDR1 and CDR2: SGHAT and FQNNGV. The V end was cut by 6 bases, the J end by 2 bases, with 13 bases between. CDR3 sequence reads: CASSSRTENTEAFF. Written as DNA, the CDR3 is TGTGCCAGCAGTTCAAGGACGGAAAACACTGAAGCTTTCTTT.

This clone is medium-sized by share. The chain links TRBV28 to TRBJ2-7; weak D call: TRBD2 (6 bases). CDR1 and CDR2 from the germline V gene are MDHEN and SYDVKM. There are 15 residues in the CDR3. V lost 8 bases to trimming and J lost 2 bases, with 19 bases between them. DNA for the CDR3: TGTGCCAGCCCCCTTCCAGGGAGGCAACCCTACGAGCAGTACTTC. This codes for CASPLPGRQPYEQYF.

The chain has TRBV28 and TRBJ1-1; 7 nucleotides align to TRBD1. After removal of 4 bases from V and 7 bases from J, the junction contained 12 bases not matched to a gene. The CDR3 has 15 residues. Germline CDR1 reads MDHEN; CDR2 reads SYDVKM. The CDR3 here is CASSSPALRQGEAFF. The CDR3 nucleotides read TGTGCCAGCAGTTCCCCGGCTCTGAGACAGGGTGAAGCTTTCTTT.

This clone turned up a few times. Written as DNA, the CDR3 is TGCGCCAGCAGCTTGACTAGCGGGGGGCTCCAAGAGACCCAGTACTTC. It specifies CASSLTSGGLQETQYF. This chain links TRBV5-1 with TRBJ2-5, with 12 bases lining up with TRBD2. The V gene's germline CDR1 is SGHRS and CDR2 YFSETQ. J was trimmed by 1 base and V by 1 base; bases with no gene match: 2. The CDR3 contains 16 residues.

The rearrangement uses TRBV12-3 or TRBV12-4 and TRBJ1-2, with D possibly being TRBD1 (6 bases). The CDR3 spans 13 residues. V was shortened by 3 bases and J by 12 bases, with 17 bases between the two germline ends. The CDR3 sequence: CASSFWDLGGHTF. CDR3 in DNA: TGTGCCAGCAGTTTTTGGGATTTGGGGGGCCACACCTTC.

In regard to this clone: The sample contains more than one DNA sequence encoding this CDR3. The gene calls are TRBV29-1 and TRBJ1-4, with no clear D. Per the germline V gene, CDR1 is SQVTM and CDR2 is ANQGSEA. This CDR3 is 14 amino acids long. V lost 6 bases and J lost 6, with 17 bases in between. Here the CDR3 DNA reads TGCAGCGTCGAGGTGGGAAACGGGTATGAAAAACTGTTTTTT. Amino acid sequence: CSVEVGNGYEKLFF.

In its sample, this clone was seen many times. A much larger clone differs from this one at a single base, so this may be a read error. Here the CDR3 omits its conserved ending phenylalanine or tryptophan, so a read error is the likely source. The rearrangement links TRBV19 to TRBJ2-1, with 7 bases fitting TRBD2. This CDR3 is 14 amino acids long. The V gene's germline CDR1 is LNHDA and CDR2 SQIVND (reference sequence). The V gene end was trimmed by 6 bases and the J gene end by 7 bases; junction bases not matched to a gene: 9. The CDR3 reads CASSPPGGWNEQFL. For the CDR3, the DNA is TGTGCCAGTAGCCCCCCGGGGGGTTGGAATGAGCAGTTCCTC.

J is TRBJ2-3 and V is TRBV5-1, with D maybe TRBD2 (5 bases). Trimming removed 4 bases at V and 2 bases at J, with 14 bases between. This CDR3 comprises 15 residues. Germline CDR1 SGHRS, CDR2 YFSETQ. CDR3 region: CASSPSLGPTDTQYF. CDR3 nucleotide sequence: TGCGCCAGCAGCCCTAGCTTGGGCCCCACAGATACGCAGTATTTT.